This TCR beta chain was sequenced in a study of blood T cell repertoires in COVID-19. This table comes from immunoSEQ multiplex PCR, and its TCRdb copy is limited to in-frame clones, with some not included. Of 150,000 to 200,000 clones in the sample, 65% to 90% were seen once. Germline V CDR1 and CDR2: LNHDA, SQIVND (reference sequence). The length of the CDR3 is 17 residues. V lost 0 bases and J lost 0; bases outside the gene matches: 3. The source of this sequence is a man between 45 and 60 years old with active or convalescent COVID-19. This chain connects TRBV19 to TRBJ1-5; 9 nucleotides align to TRBD1. The sample comprised peripheral blood. CDR3 sequence: CASSIDGTGLSNQPQHF. Written as DNA, the CDR3 is TGTGCCAGTAGTATAGACGGGACAGGGCTTAGCAATCAGCCCCAGCATTTT. The entire variable domain, with the rest obtained from reference TRBV19 and TRBJ1-5, is as follows: DGGITQSPKYLFRKEGQNVTLSCEQNLNHDAMYWYRQDPGQGLRLIYYSQIVNDFQKGDIAEGYSVSREKKESFPLTVTSAQKNPTAFYLCASSIDGTGLSNQPQHFGDGTRLSIL.